What follows describes a single TCR beta chain. Its antigen is not yet known. One base away there is no much larger clone; base qualities are not given. The sample belongs to a study of regulatory T cells in long-lasting Graves disease (dated by TCRdb to about 2021). As for the study more broadly: Antithyroid drugs had been taken for less than 3 months by newly diagnosed Graves' disease patients. Peripheral blood TCR sequencing and RNA sequencing compared persistent Graves' disease patients with newly diagnosed Graves' disease patients. The study took place in China and was registered as a clinical trial. A total of about 35 samples underwent TCR sequencing: roughly 13 from persistent and roughly 20 from newly diagnosed Graves' disease patients. General conclusions and limits of the study: Compared with newly diagnosed patients, patients with persistent Graves' disease had lower TCR Shannon entropy and fewer highly expanded clones, which suggests clonal expansion. Sequencing and analysis were limited to the TCR beta chain. Patients with persistent disease shared more public clonotypes (about 2,900) than newly diagnosed patients did (more than 900). TRBV28, TRBJ1-2 and TRBJ2-5 were preferentially used in persistent disease, while TRBV20-1 and TRBJ2-1 were favored in newly diagnosed disease. The small sample size was acknowledged by the authors as a limitation that may reduce accuracy. The study examined only peripheral blood because the primary lesion, thyroid tissue, could not be accessed.

Libraries were built with multiplex PCR. Sequencing instrument: Illumina HiSeq 4000. CDR3 regions were amplified by Arm-PCR with iRepertoire HTBI primers to construct TCR beta libraries. PCR products were gel purified before sequencing. The authors processed their data as follows. A total of 62 TRBV and some 15 TRBJ segments were identified across samples and were used for gene usage analysis of CDR3 amino acid clonotypes. Filtered high-quality paired reads were merged into contigs using COPE and FqMerger. BLAST was used to align contigs to IMGT TRBV, TRBD and TRBJ reference genes, with CDR3 defined following IMGT. Any clonotype with a frequency above 0.1% was counted as a highly expanded clone. Shannon entropy was used to measure repertoire diversity, and the Gini coefficient was used to measure V-J evenness. Public clonotypes were defined as clonotypes shared by more than one individual. TCRdb itself trimmed the public reads at Q25 with fastp, ran MiXCR and retained productive beta chains. Identical CDR3 proteins give one entry, which carries the most common genes and DNA. The V and J calls shown here were made by TCRdb, not taken from the authors' results. The sample data list about 530,000 distinct CDR3 sequences, and 16% of these were observed just once. Around 25% of the sample rests with the top ten.

The sample's time point, from its label and the paper: newly diagnosed GD, antithyroid drugs for less than 3 months. For both TCR sequencing and RNA sequencing, RNA was extracted from PBMCs in TRIzol. The diagnosis of Graves' disease was made according to American Thyroid Association guidelines. Patients were recruited from an endocrinology department in Xi'an, China. From each patient, about 9 milliliters of peripheral blood was collected into an EDTA anticoagulant tube. Ficoll Paque Plus density gradient separation was used to isolate PBMCs, and no further T cell sorting was performed. RNA quality was checked with an Agilent 2100 Bioanalyzer and agarose gel, and concentration with a NanoDrop 2000. The germline V gene (reference sequence) yields GTSNPN for CDR1 and SVGIG for CDR2. The germline V and J ends show losses of 7 bases and 2 bases respectively, and no gene match explains 10 bases of the junction. CDR3 length: 14 amino acids, cysteine to phenylalanine. Here the CDR3 DNA is all that survives: 42 bases in frame from base 1.

The same sample was also used in a study of T cells in Graves' hyperthyroidism and ophthalmopathy. The second study reports: A patient counted as having stable Graves' hyperthyroidism if no progression to ophthalmopathy occurred over 18 months of follow-up. Hyperthyroidism patients were newly diagnosed, with disease duration under 2 months, and aged 18 to 65 years. Any patient with an uncontrolled infection, another autoimmune disease, pregnancy or lactation was excluded. Clinical symptoms, serum thyroxine and TRAb, thyroid ultrasound, and orbital computed tomography formed the basis for the diagnoses. A first-round RT-PCR of the TCR CDR3 used the HTBI primer set with the Qiagen OneStep RT-PCR kit. Most expanded thyroid clonotypes (frequency above 0.001) were also detected in blood, suggesting blood repertoires may reflect thyroid immune responses. Ophthalmopathy was separated from stable hyperthyroidism by a 13 V-J signature model, with around 90% sensitivity and 81% to 82% specificity obtained in cross-validation and 80%/75% obtained in testing. During validation, the model predicted progression to ophthalmopathy a median of about 6.5 months ahead of onset, with almost 71% sensitivity and more than 72% specificity. A discovery cohort of about 100 patients, roughly 45 with Graves' ophthalmopathy and 55 to 65 with stable Graves' hyperthyroidism, was used to find distinguishing TCR V-J signatures. Whether ophthalmopathy could be predicted prospectively was tested in an independent validation cohort made up of 18 to 20 hyperthyroidism patients plus 17 patients who later progressed to ophthalmopathy. For training and testing, the 100 or so patients in the discovery cohort were randomly divided in a 7:3 ratio. Thyroid tissue and blood T-cell repertoires from several Graves' hyperthyroidism patients were also compared in the study. Once sampling was done, hyperthyroidism patients were given methimazole at a starting dose of 30 mg daily, whereas ophthalmopathy patients were given high-dose intravenous methylprednisolone. Libraries were constructed in a second round of multiplex PCR, after which size selection and purification were performed. Paired-end sequencing of the libraries was performed with 100 bp reads on an Illumina HiSeq2000. SOAPnuke was used to process the raw data, with reads discarded if the reads contained adapters or uncalled bases, had a mean Phred below 15, or lacked an exact constant-primer or identifier match. High-quality paired reads were merged using COPE v1.2.5, and each unique nucleotide sequence was defined as a clonotype. MiTCR v1.1 was used to align clonotypes to the IMGT TRBV, TRBD and TRBJ reference segments. Analysis was restricted to V-J combinations with a frequency above 0.0001, which covered roughly 99% of repertoires. A TCS score was defined as the ratio between F50 (clonal expansion) and ExV (chaos), using BLOSUM62-based TCRdist between CDR3 peptides within each V-J. Welch's t-statistics and random forest reduced approximately 520 V-J features to 10 to 15, which were used in a naive Bayes classifier (R e1071). No statistical method was used to set the sample size in advance, and investigators knew the group allocation. According to the paper, TCR Vbeta CDR3 sequencing was carried out on 135 peripheral blood samples, which came from over 40 ophthalmopathy, under 80 hyperthyroidism and 17 progressor patients.

This receptor chain uses TRBV30 and TRBJ2-7, with 8 junctional bases fitting TRBD1. Sequenced here: peripheral blood mononuclear cells (PBMCs), sampled at new diagnosis, from a patient treated with antithyroid drugs. This TCR derives from a woman aged 40 to 65 with Graves disease. Donor details come from another sample of the same person, matched by shared clones. For the CDR3, the sequence is CASSRDRNPYEQYF. The DNA sequence follows: TGTGCCTCCTCCCGGGACAGGAATCCCTACGAGCAGTACTTC.